The rows below give T cell receptor beta chains drawn from one sample of a study of post-analysis software for immune sequencing data. TCRdb used MiXCR to reprocess the PCR reads, holding one entry per CDR3 protein. The sample carries around 710,000 distinct CDR3 sequences, roughly 46% recorded once. The sequenced sample was blood. These receptors came from a girl aged 5-17 years with multiple sclerosis. CDR3s include the opening cysteine and the closing phenylalanine or tryptophan. The order of the fields is D gene, clone size, V gene, J gene, CDR3 protein, CDR3 DNA. A D gene is named only where the DNA matches it firmly. Rows may omit the clone size; those that give it use once, few, many or a size class.

TRBD1	few	TRBV6-2/TRBV6-3	TRBJ2-1	CASSYRGTGGNEQFF	TGTGCCAGCAGTTACCGCGGGACAGGGGGCAATGAGCAGTTCTTC
.	.	TRBV29-1	TRBJ1-5	CTPDNRSDQPQHF	TGCACGCCGGACAACCGATCGGATCAGCCCCAGCATTTT
.	.	TRBV20-1	TRBJ1-4	CSARDPGTNEELFF	TGCAGTGCTAGAGATCCCGGGACGAATGAAGAACTGTTTTTT
TRBD2	.	TRBV20-1	TRBJ2-1	CSAYTSGPYNEQFF	TGCAGTGCATATACTAGCGGCCCTTACAATGAGCAGTTCTTC
.	few	TRBV6-6	TRBJ2-1	CASSARTSQGHEQFF	TGCGCCAGCAGTGCTCGAACTTCACAGGGCCATGAGCAGTTCTTC
.	few	TRBV29-1	TRBJ2-4	CSVAEGKNIQYF	TGCAGCGTTGCCGAGGGCAAAAACATTCAGTACTTC
.	once	TRBV28	TRBJ2-5	CASSSFGLVAVKETQYF	TGTGCCAGCAGTTCCTTCGGTTTGGTGGCGGTTAAAGAGACCCAGTACTTC
.	few	TRBV7-2	TRBJ2-1	CASSSYYLPDSYNEQFF	TGTGCCAGCAGCTCGTACTACCTCCCGGACTCCTACAATGAGCAGTTCTTC
.	.	TRBV7-8	TRBJ2-7	CASSSVRSGEQYF	TGTGCCAGCAGCTCCGTCCGGTCGGGCGAGCAGTACTTC
TRBD2	.	TRBV7-9	TRBJ2-1	CASSHGVGTSGFNEQFF	TGTGCCAGCAGCCATGGGGTGGGGACTAGCGGATTTAATGAGCAGTTCTTC
TRBD2	.	TRBV20-1	TRBJ2-1	CSARGSSGSSYNEQFF	TGCAGTGCAAGGGGATCTAGCGGGAGCTCCTACAATGAGCAGTTCTTC
TRBD1	.	TRBV6-4	TRBJ1-5	CASSDSEDRPRQPQHF	TGTGCCAGCAGTGACTCAGAGGACAGGCCGCGGCAGCCCCAGCATTTT
TRBD1	.	TRBV28	TRBJ2-7	CASTSGTEFPYEQYF	TGTGCCAGCACCTCCGGGACAGAATTTCCCTACGAGCAGTACTTC
.	few	TRBV29-1	TRBJ2-6	CSGSRQTLRGANVLTF	TGCAGCGGGAGCAGGCAGACCCTGAGAGGGGCCAACGTCCTGACTTTC
TRBD1	.	TRBV7-8	TRBJ2-5	CASSASPGQGAKTQYF	TGTGCCAGCAGCGCGTCCCCGGGACAGGGGGCGAAGACCCAGTACTTC
.	.	TRBV20-1	TRBJ2-3	CSARGEDLQVGYSTDTQYF	TGCAGTGCTAGAGGGGAAGACCTTCAGGTGGGGTATAGCACAGATACGCAGTATTTT
TRBD2	few	TRBV7-3	TRBJ2-1	CASSLQAGTEQFF	TGTGCCAGCAGCTTACAAGCGGGGACTGAGCAGTTCTTC
.	once	TRBV7-9	TRBJ2-7	CASSHGDRPGRSEQYF	TGTGCCAGCAGCCACGGGGATCGTCCCGGCCGCTCCGAGCAGTACTTC
.	.	TRBV7-2	TRBJ2-3	CASSLPRDGSTDTQYF	TGTGCCAGCAGCTTACCCCGGGACGGCAGCACAGATACGCAGTATTTT
.	.	TRBV7-8	TRBJ2-7	CASSLTPGIHNEQYF	TGTGCCAGCAGCTTAACTCCCGGGATCCACAATGAGCAGTACTTC
TRBD1	.	TRBV18	TRBJ2-7	CASSPGGTGVDEQYF	TGTGCCAGCTCACCAGGGGGGACAGGAGTAGACGAGCAGTACTTC
TRBD1	.	TRBV20-1	TRBJ2-1	CSALSGDRGNEQFF	TGCAGTGCCCTAAGCGGAGACAGGGGAAATGAGCAGTTCTTC
.	.	TRBV27	TRBJ2-7	CASSPSDSHEQYF	TGTGCCAGCAGTCCCTCTGACAGCCACGAGCAGTACTTC
.	.	TRBV4-3	TRBJ2-3	CASSQDGRDGDTQYF	TGCGCCAGCAGCCAAGACGGCAGGGATGGAGATACGCAGTATTTT
.	.	TRBV7-9	TRBJ2-7	CASSFGSYPYEQYF	TGTGCCAGCAGCTTCGGTAGCTACCCTTACGAGCAGTACTTC
.	.	TRBV7-8	TRBJ2-7	CASSARDIWTEQYF	TGTGCCAGCAGCGCCCGGGACATATGGACCGAGCAGTACTTC
.	few	TRBV12-3/TRBV12-4	TRBJ2-7	CASSPRLRQANYEQYF	TGTGCCAGCAGTCCGCGACTGCGCCAGGCGAATTACGAGCAGTACTTC
.	few	TRBV4-3	TRBJ2-1	CASSQGGGRGGNEQFF	TGCGCCAGCAGCCAAGGCGGCGGGAGAGGGGGCAATGAGCAGTTCTTC